This T cell receptor (beta chain) was retrieved from a study of blood T cell repertoires in COVID-19. Study background: The study drew acute and convalescent COVID-19 samples from the United States, Italy and Spain.

The cohort comprised adults aged about 18 to 100 years residing in 24 US areas. Donors were grouped by their self-reported clinical history. Per the authors' pipeline: Estimated nucleated cell counts came from reference gene primer amplification. Some clones are missing from TCRdb's copy, which holds only in-frame ones; the method was immunoSEQ multiplex PCR. That table is the source of V, J and clone size, and D and trimming were worked out from the DNA. The sample has approximately 250,000 clones, 80% to 90% seen once. The sample comprised PBMCs or T cells enriched from blood (not recorded which). The sequence was collected from a woman in her 30s with acute COVID-19.

For the CDR3, the DNA is TGCAGTGCTAGTTCCCAGGGGCGGAACTACTACGTGGAGCAGTACTTC. Translating gives CSASSQGRNYYVEQYF. The V and J genes are TRBV20-1 and TRBJ2-7, with D perhaps matching TRBD1 (6 bases). The germline V and J ends were trimmed by 3 bases and 7 bases, with 25 bases remaining between them. This CDR3 is built from 16 residues. CDR1 DFQATT and CDR2 SNEGSKA come from the germline V gene (reference sequence).